Below, 7 T cell receptor beta chains from the same sample are listed, as sequenced in a study of blood T cell repertoires in COVID-19. The data were produced by immunoSEQ multiplex PCR, yet TCRdb's version contains in-frame clones alone and is incomplete. Of fewer than 85,000 clones listed, 80% to 90% are singletons. The specimen sequenced was peripheral blood. All receptors derive from a man between 50 and 59 years old with active COVID-19.

V is TRBV20-1 and J is TRBJ2-7; tentative D call: TRBD2 (6 bases). CDR1 is DFQATT, CDR2 SNEGSKA, per germline (reference sequence). Trimming cost V 7 bases and J 3 bases, with 10 bases left between them. The CDR3 has 11 amino acids. The CDR3 DNA reads as TGCAGTGGGGCTAGCGACTACGAGCAGTACTTC. Its translation: CSGASDYEQYF.

CDR3 sequence (DNA): TGTGCCAGCAGCCTGGGACAGCGGAACACCGGGGAGCTGTTTTTT. Translation gives CASSLGQRNTGELFF. V usage is TRBV9 and J usage is TRBJ2-2; 7 bases agree with TRBD1. The V gene end was trimmed by 4 bases and the J gene end by 1 base; junction bases not matched to a gene: 4. Germline-derived CDR1 and CDR2 are SGDLS and YYNGEE. The CDR3 extends over 15 amino acids.

This chain uses TRBV5-4 with TRBJ1-2; D perhaps matches TRBD1 (5 bases). The V gene's germline CDR1 is SGHNT and CDR2 YYREEE (reference sequence). V gave up 5 bases and J gave up 7 bases, with 27 bases separating them. The CDR3 length is 17 residues. The DNA for the CDR3 is TGTGCCAGCAGAAGCTTCTTTAGGACAACGAGCAGCCGTGGCTACACCTTC. Amino acids: CASRSFFRTTSSRGYTF. Based on the CDR3 plus reference TRBV5-4 and TRBJ1-2, the full variable domain is ETGVTQSPTHLIKTRGQQVTLRCSSQSGHNTVSWYQQALGQGPQFIFQYYREEENGRGNFPPRFSGLQFPNYSSELNVNALELDDSALYLCASRSFFRTTSSRGYTFGSGTRLTVV.

The chain recombines TRBV5-6 with TRBJ1-1; D is perhaps TRBD1 (5 bases). There are 14 residues in the CDR3. From germline, CDR1 is SGHDT and CDR2 YYEEEE. V gave up 4 bases and J gave up 5 bases, with 15 bases separating them. The DNA for the CDR3 is TGTGCCAGCAGCACAATCAGGGCCCCGACTGAAGCTTTCTTT. Its translation: CASSTIRAPTEAFF. The complete variable domain, with remaining parts taken from reference TRBV5-6 and TRBJ1-1, reads DAGVTQSPTHLIKTRGQQVTLRCSPKSGHDTVSWYQQALGQGPQFIFQYYEEEERQRGNFPDRFSGHQFPNYSSELNVNALLLGDSALYLCASSTIRAPTEAFFGQGTRLTVV.

CDR3 amino acids: CASSRDPWGGRNEKLFF. DNA for the CDR3: TGTGCCAGCAGCCGGGACCCCTGGGGAGGGAGGAACGAAAAACTGTTTTTT. J is TRBJ1-4 and V is TRBV14, with D tentatively TRBD1 (5 bases). V gave up 4 bases and J gave up 8 bases, with 23 bases separating them. From germline, CDR1 is SGHDN and CDR2 FVKESK. This CDR3 has 17 residues.

V gene TRBV6-5 combines with J gene TRBJ2-3, with D unclear. V shed 7 bases and J shed 2 bases, with 13 bases lying between them. Germline V gene lookup returns CDR1 MNHEY and CDR2 SVGAGI. CDR3 length: 14 amino acids. CDR3 nucleotides: TGTGCCAGCAAGCCCGGCAGGAACACAGATACGCAGTATTTT. Protein product: CASKPGRNTDTQYF.

CDR3 nucleotides: TGTGCCAGCCTAAAAACTAGCGATAGTTACAATGAGCAGTTCTTC. Amino acid sequence: CASLKTSDSYNEQFF. The chain recombines TRBV28 with TRBJ2-1, with TRBD2 matching 7 bases. This CDR3 spans 15 amino acids. The ends lost 8 bases at V and 4 bases at J; junction bases unmatched: 11. Germline loops: CDR1 MDHEN, CDR2 SYDVKM.